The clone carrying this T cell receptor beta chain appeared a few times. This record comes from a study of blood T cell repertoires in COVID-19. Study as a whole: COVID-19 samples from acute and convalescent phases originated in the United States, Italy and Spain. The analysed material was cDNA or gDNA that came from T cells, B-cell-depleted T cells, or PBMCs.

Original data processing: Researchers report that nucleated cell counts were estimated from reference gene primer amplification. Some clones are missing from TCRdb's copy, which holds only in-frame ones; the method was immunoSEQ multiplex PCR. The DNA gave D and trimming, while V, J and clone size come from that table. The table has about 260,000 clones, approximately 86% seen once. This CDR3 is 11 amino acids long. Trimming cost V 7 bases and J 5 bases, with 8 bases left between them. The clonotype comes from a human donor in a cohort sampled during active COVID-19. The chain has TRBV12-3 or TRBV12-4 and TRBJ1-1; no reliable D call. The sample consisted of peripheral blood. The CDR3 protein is CASITTTEAFF. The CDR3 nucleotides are TGTGCCAGCATTACAACGACTGAAGCTTTCTTT.